The 8 T cell receptor beta chains listed next were all sequenced from one sample in a study of CD8 T cells in Susac syndrome. An input of about 0.45 to 1 ug of RNA was subjected to reverse transcription using random hexamers. TCRdb reprocessed the immunoSEQ multiplex PCR reads via MiXCR and lists one record per CDR3 protein. Found here are a few hundred thousand distinct CDR3 sequences, 92% of them singletons; the top ten hold 0.06% to 0.075%. The material sequenced was CD4+ T cells from PBMCs. These receptors originate from a human donor with multiple sclerosis.

The chain is built from TRBV20-1 and TRBJ2-5; D perhaps matches TRBD1 (5 bases). In germline, CDR1 is DFQATT, CDR2 SNEGSKA (reference sequence). This CDR3 region has 12 residues. V shed 3 bases and J shed 2 bases, with 7 bases lying between them. For the CDR3, the DNA is TGCAGTGCTAGGGGGCTGCAAGAGACCCAGTACTTC. The encoded protein is CSARGLQETQYF.

This chain joins TRBV20-1 and TRBJ2-3; perhaps TRBD1 as D (5 bases). V lost 0 bases to trimming and J lost 2 bases, with 15 bases between them. There are 16 residues in the CDR3. The germline V gene has CDR1 DFQATT and CDR2 SNEGSKA (reference sequence). In nucleotides, the CDR3 is TGCAGTGCTAGAGAGCCTAAAGGGGTAACCACAGATACGCAGTATTTT. This encodes CSAREPKGVTTDTQYF.

The chain recombines TRBV5-4 with TRBJ2-7, with a tentative D call TRBD2 (6 bases). The CDR3 is 13 amino acids. CDR1 is SGHNT, CDR2 YYREEE, per germline (reference sequence). Between the trimmed V and J ends, which lost 3 bases and 7 bases, there was a span of 14 bases. CDR3 residues: CASSSRVRGEQYF. CDR3 bases: TGTGCCAGCAGCTCAAGGGTGCGGGGAGAGCAGTACTTC.

The chain employs TRBV7-9 and TRBJ1-1; the D is unclear. CDR1 SEHNR and CDR2 FQNEAQ come from the germline V gene (reference sequence). The CDR3 length is 16 residues. With 1 base removed from V and 8 bases from J, the gap between germline ends came to 20 bases. In DNA form, the CDR3 reads TGTGCCAGCAGCTTAGACAGCGGCGCGGTTCTGGACGAAGCTTTCTTT. The encoded protein is CASSLDSGAVLDEAFF. The full variable domain, rest sourced from reference TRBV7-9 and TRBJ1-1, is DTGVSQNPRHKITKRGQNVTFRCDPISEHNRLYWYRQTLGQGPEFLTYFQNEAQLEKSRLLSDRFSAERPKGSFSTLEIQRTEQGDSAMYLCASSLDSGAVLDEAFFGQGTRLTVV.

The CDR3 coding sequence is TGCGCCAGCAGCCCCCACACCTACAATGAGCAGTTCTTC. This sequence encodes CASSPHTYNEQFF. The V and J genes are TRBV5-1 and TRBJ2-1; D gene uncertain. Germline values: CDR1 SGHRS, CDR2 YFSETQ. This CDR3 is built from 13 residues. V shed 4 bases and J shed 2 bases, with 7 bases lying between them.

The genes are TRBV27 and TRBJ2-6; perhaps TRBD1 as D (5 bases). CDR3 size: 17 residues. The V end was cut by 0 bases, the J end by 1 base, with 10 bases between. Germline CDR1 is MNHEY and CDR2 is SMNVEV (reference sequence). The CDR3 region is CASSLSLPGSGANVLTF. The CDR3 DNA follows: TGTGCCAGCAGTTTATCGCTCCCAGGGTCTGGGGCCAACGTCCTGACTTTC.

The genes are TRBV7-9 and TRBJ2-3; D unclear. Germline V gene sequence: CDR1 SEHNR, CDR2 FQNEAQ (reference sequence). The germline V and J ends were trimmed by 6 bases and 2 bases, with 15 bases remaining between them. The CDR3 consists of 15 residues. Here the CDR3 DNA reads TGTGCCAGCAGTATGGTATTTGGCCCCACAGATACGCAGTATTTT. Encoded protein: CASSMVFGPTDTQYF.

The V and J genes are TRBV12-5 and TRBJ2-5; D is perhaps TRBD2 (5 bases). V was clipped by 7 bases and J by 7 bases, with 19 bases between them. Germline CDR1 and CDR2: LGHNT and FRNRAP. The length of the CDR3 is 14 residues. CDR3: CASVNSGTWGTQYF. CDR3 DNA: TGTGCTAGTGTCAACAGCGGTACTTGGGGGACCCAGTACTTC. Complete variable domain (other parts from reference TRBV12-5 and TRBJ2-5): DARVTQTPRHKVTEMGQEVTMRCQPILGHNTVFWYRQTMMQGLELLAYFRNRAPLDDSGMPKDRFSAEMPDATLATLKIQPSEPRDSAVYFCASVNSGTWGTQYFGPGTRLLVL.